The sequence of this T cell receptor (beta chain) was determined in a study of response to subunit inactivated influenza vaccine. Study findings and constraints: Authors suggested each seasonal flu vaccination may recruit only limited numbers of new T cells.

Trimming left V 1 base short and J 0 bases short, with 13 bases between. The CDR3 has 16 amino acids. Germline V CDR1 and CDR2: SQVTM, ANQGSEA. This clonotype was detected a few times. Its specificity is not known. TCRdb redid the calling of the RT-PCR reads with MiXCR, one entry per CDR3 protein. The table includes approximately 530,000 distinct CDR3 sequences, roughly 8.2% detected once. This chain uses TRBV29-1 with TRBJ2-1; D remains unclear. The receptor was isolated from a man aged 50 to 69 who received an inactivated influenza vaccine. The sequencing used PBMCs from blood, collected roughly 24 months after vaccination. The CDR3 region has the DNA TGCAGCGTTGAAGCCCGCGGTGGCGTCTCCTACAATGAGCAGTTCTTC. Its translation is CSVEARGGVSYNEQFF.